What follows are 6 T cell receptor beta chains derived from one specimen sequenced in a study of blood T cell repertoires in COVID-19. Measured with immunoSEQ multiplex PCR; TCRdb has only the in-frame clones, and not every one. The table lists 85,000 to 100,000 clones, around 90% of them singletons. The sequenced material came from peripheral blood. These receptors all stem from a man aged 45-65 years with COVID-19, enrolled during active disease.

The chain is built from TRBV4-1 and TRBJ2-5, with D perhaps matching TRBD2 (5 bases). V was cut by 2 bases and J by 0 bases, with 10 bases left in between. Germline V gene sequence: CDR1 MGHRA, CDR2 YSYEKL. This CDR3 has 15 amino acids. CDR3 DNA sequence: TGCGCCAGCAGCCAACCGGACTCTGACCAAGAGACCCAGTACTTC. Encoded protein: CASSQPDSDQETQYF.

The gene calls are TRBV2 and TRBJ2-2; 13 positions match TRBD2. Germline loops: CDR1 SNHLY, CDR2 FYNNEI. J lost 3 bases, V lost 7 bases, and 5 bases had no gene match. There are 16 residues in the CDR3. The DNA of the CDR3 is TGTGCCAGCAATCAACTAGCGGGGGGGCACACCGGGGAGCTGTTTTTT. Translated, it gives CASNQLAGGHTGELFF.

The J gene is TRBJ1-1, the V gene TRBV29-1; TRBD1 matches 8 bases. Germline CDR1 is SQVTM and CDR2 is ANQGSEA. The CDR3 consists of 12 residues. J was trimmed by 5 bases and V by 6 bases; bases with no gene match: 5. In DNA form, the CDR3 reads TGCAGCGTAACACAGGGGGGGACTGAAGCTTTCTTT. Translating gives CSVTQGGTEAFF.

The chain recombines TRBV7-8 with TRBJ1-5, with D possibly being TRBD1 (5 bases). The CDR3 extends over 20 amino acids. The V gene's germline CDR1 is SGHVS and CDR2 FQNEAQ. Trimming removed 2 bases from V and 4 bases from J, with 27 bases in between. The CDR3 sequence is CASSLTSYGGDPFLNQPQHF. CDR3 coding DNA: TGTGCCAGCAGCTTAACTTCGTACGGGGGGGATCCATTCCTAAATCAGCCCCAGCATTTT. Full variable domain (rest looked up from reference TRBV7-8 and TRBJ1-5): GAGVSQSPRYKVAKRGQDVALRCDPISGHVSLFWYQQALGQGPEFLTYFQNEAQLDKSGLPSDRFFAERPEGSVSTLKIQRTQQEDSAVYLCASSLTSYGGDPFLNQPQHFGDGTRLSIL.

This clone appeared once. The V and J genes are TRBV6-6 and TRBJ1-1; TRBD1 aligns across 11 bases. Unmatched junction bases numbered 9, after V lost 6 bases and J lost 6 bases. The CDR3 extends over 15 amino acids. CDR1 is MNHNY and CDR2 is SVGAGI in the germline V gene (reference sequence). The CDR3 DNA reads as TGTGCCAGCAGCCCAAGGGACAGGGGGGAGGCTGAAGCTTTCTTT. It is translated as CASSPRDRGEAEAFF.

The V and J genes are TRBV19 and TRBJ2-2; D unresolved. Germline V gene data show CDR1 as LNHDA and CDR2 as SQIVND (reference sequence). Trimming removed 3 bases from V and 4 bases from J, with 6 bases in between. This CDR3 contains 13 residues. This chain's CDR3 is CASSMSFTGELFF. The CDR3 DNA reads TGTGCCAGTAGTATGTCGTTCACCGGGGAGCTGTTTTTT.